This TCR beta chain is drawn from a study of blood T cell repertoires in COVID-19. Study context: Acute and convalescent COVID-19 specimens originated in the United States, Italy and Spain. Sources were T cells, B-cell-depleted T cells, or PBMCs; the material itself was cDNA or gDNA.

CDR3 length equals 13 residues. The germline V gene encodes CDR1 SGHRS and CDR2 YFSETQ. Trimming removed 2 bases from V and 2 bases from J, with 8 bases in between. In the source study's methods: The assay estimated nucleated cells by amplifying reference gene primers. TCRdb's copy holds only in-frame clones and misses some; the assay was immunoSEQ multiplex PCR. V, J and clone size are those of that table, while D and trimming were read from the DNA. The table records about 160,000 clones, approximately 91% of them present only once. The TCR originated in a man younger than 35 with acute or convalescent COVID-19. The specimen was peripheral blood. V gene TRBV5-1 combines with J gene TRBJ2-7; tentatively, D is TRBD1 (6 bases). The CDR3 DNA is TGCGCCAGCAGCTTCGACAGGACCTACGAGCAGTACTTC. This codes for CASSFDRTYEQYF.